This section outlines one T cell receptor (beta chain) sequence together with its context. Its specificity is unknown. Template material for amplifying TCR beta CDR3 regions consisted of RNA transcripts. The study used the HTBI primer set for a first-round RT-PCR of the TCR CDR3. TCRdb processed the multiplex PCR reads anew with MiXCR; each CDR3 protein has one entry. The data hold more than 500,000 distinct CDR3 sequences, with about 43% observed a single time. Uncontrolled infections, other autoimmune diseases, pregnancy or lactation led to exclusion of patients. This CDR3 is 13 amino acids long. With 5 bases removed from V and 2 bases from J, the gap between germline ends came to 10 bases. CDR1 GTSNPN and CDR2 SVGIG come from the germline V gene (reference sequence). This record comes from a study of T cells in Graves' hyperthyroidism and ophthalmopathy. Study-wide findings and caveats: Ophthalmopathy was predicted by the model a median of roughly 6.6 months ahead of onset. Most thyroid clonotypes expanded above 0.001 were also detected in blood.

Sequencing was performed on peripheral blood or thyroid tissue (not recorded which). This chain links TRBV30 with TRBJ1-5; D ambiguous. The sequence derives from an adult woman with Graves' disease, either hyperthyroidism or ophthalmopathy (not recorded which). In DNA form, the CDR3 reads TGTGCCTGGCAGAGGGCCCGCAATCAGCCCCAGCATTTT. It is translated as CAWQRARNQPQHF.